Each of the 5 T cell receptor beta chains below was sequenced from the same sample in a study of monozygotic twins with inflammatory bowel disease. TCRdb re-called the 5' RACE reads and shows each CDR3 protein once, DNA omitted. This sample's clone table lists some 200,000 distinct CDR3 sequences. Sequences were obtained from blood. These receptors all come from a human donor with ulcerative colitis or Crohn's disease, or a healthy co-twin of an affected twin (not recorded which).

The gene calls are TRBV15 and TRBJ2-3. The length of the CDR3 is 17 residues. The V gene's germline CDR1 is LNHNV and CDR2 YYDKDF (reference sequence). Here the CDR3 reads CATSRDLASASTDTQYF.

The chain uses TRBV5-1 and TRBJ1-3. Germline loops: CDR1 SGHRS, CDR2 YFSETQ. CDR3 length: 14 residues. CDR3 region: CASSLAGSGNTIYF. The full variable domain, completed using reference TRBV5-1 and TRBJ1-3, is KAGVTQTPRYLIKTRGQQVTLSCSPISGHRSVSWYQQTPGQGLQFLFEYFSETQRNKGNFPGRFSGRQFSNSRSEMNVSTLELGDSALYLCASSLAGSGNTIYFGEGSWLTVV.

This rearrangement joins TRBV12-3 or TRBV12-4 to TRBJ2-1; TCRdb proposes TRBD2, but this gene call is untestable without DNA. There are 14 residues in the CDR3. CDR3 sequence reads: CASIRKGLNNEQFF.

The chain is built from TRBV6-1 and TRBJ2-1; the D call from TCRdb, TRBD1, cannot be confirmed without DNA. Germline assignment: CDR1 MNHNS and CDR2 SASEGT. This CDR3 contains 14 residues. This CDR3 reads CASRGGDTYNEQFF.

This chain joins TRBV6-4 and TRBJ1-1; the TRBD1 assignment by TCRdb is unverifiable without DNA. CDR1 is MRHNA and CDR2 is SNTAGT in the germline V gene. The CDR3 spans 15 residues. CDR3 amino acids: CASSDSSKGWAEAFF.